These 19 T cell receptor beta chains were sequenced from one sample in a study of Graves' ophthalmopathy and Graves' hyperthyroidism. The TCR beta CDR3 regions underwent amplification from RNA transcripts. HTBI primers served in a first-round RT-PCR, which a second-round multiplex PCR followed. TCRdb independently ran MiXCR on the multiplex PCR reads; one entry per CDR3 protein. The table shows around 590,000 distinct CDR3 sequences, with approximately 35% occurring only once. The specimen was peripheral blood or thyroid tissue (not recorded which). Every receptor here comes from an adult man with Graves' hyperthyroidism.

This clonotype has just a few counts. The J gene is TRBJ2-2, the V gene TRBV19, with 8 bases aligning to TRBD1. The CDR3 has 17 residues. Trimming removed 6 bases from V and 1 base from J; junction bases left unmatched: 10. Germline V gives CDR1 LNHDA, CDR2 SQIVND (reference sequence). The CDR3 loop reads CASRLSPGQVNTGELFF. CDR3 in DNA: TGTGCCAGTAGACTCTCGCCGGGACAGGTGAACACCGGGGAGCTGTTTTTT.

As regards this clonotype: At one of its ends the junction is not consistent with the germline gene, which may arise from a read error. The gene calls are TRBV7-2 and TRBJ2-3; 8 nucleotides match TRBD1. The CDR3 spans 15 residues. Per the germline V gene, CDR1 is SGHTA and CDR2 is FQGNSA. In nucleotides, the CDR3 is TGTGCCAGCAGCTCCCAGGGGGCGAGCACAGATACGCTGTATTTT. This codes for CASSSQGASTDTLYF.

CDR3 amino acids: CASSFGTRSTDTQYF. The CDR3 DNA reads TGTGCCAGCAGTTTCGGGACTAGGAGCACAGATACGCAGTATTTT. V usage is TRBV12-3 or TRBV12-4 and J usage is TRBJ2-3, with 8 bases lining up with TRBD2. This CDR3 spans 15 amino acids. J was trimmed by 0 bases and V by 3 bases; bases with no gene match: 2.

In this sample, this clonotype turned up a few times. The rearrangement links TRBV19 to TRBJ2-7; D ambiguous. V was pared by 5 bases and J by 2 bases, with 13 bases between. The CDR3 covers 14 residues. CDR1 is LNHDA and CDR2 is SQIVND in the germline V gene (reference sequence). CDR3 loop: CASSVQLHTYEQYF. In nucleotides, the CDR3 is TGTGCCAGTAGTGTACAACTACACACCTACGAGCAGTACTTC.

This clonotype was recorded at least ten times. The chain joins TRBV12-3 or TRBV12-4 to TRBJ1-6, with D possibly being TRBD1 (5 bases). The V end lost 1 base, the J end lost 7 bases, and 11 bases lay between the germline ends. The CDR3 length is 15 residues. The CDR3 region is CASSLGGRTNSPLHF. The CDR3 DNA is TGTGCCAGCAGTTTAGGGGGACGGACGAATTCACCCCTCCACTTT.

Worth noting for this clonotype: One base away lies a much larger clone, so this may be a sequencing read error. This rearrangement joins TRBV7-2 to TRBJ1-4, with D perhaps matching TRBD1 (6 bases). The germline V gene has CDR1 SGHTA and CDR2 FQGNSA. The CDR3 is 14 residues long. The DNA for the CDR3 is TGTGCCGGCAGCTTAGACAGGATTGATGAAAAACTGTTTTTT. It specifies CAGSLDRIDEKLFF. Variable domain in full (rest from reference TRBV7-2 and TRBJ1-4): GAGVSQSPSNKVTEKGKDVELRCDPISGHTALYWYRQSLGQGLEFLIYFQGNSAPDKSGLPSDRFSAERTGGSVSTLTIQRTQQEDSAVYLCAGSLDRIDEKLFFGSGTQLSVL.

The gene calls are TRBV7-9 and TRBJ2-7; D is perhaps TRBD2 (5 bases). The CDR3 extends over 16 amino acids. V shed 5 bases and J shed 3 bases, with 20 bases lying between them. Germline values: CDR1 SEHNR, CDR2 FQNEAQ (reference sequence). CDR3 loop: CASSPEAKLTSYEQYF. CDR3 bases: TGTGCCAGCAGCCCAGAAGCGAAATTAACTAGCTACGAGCAGTACTTC. Supplemented by reference TRBV7-9 and TRBJ2-7, the full variable domain reads DTGVSQNPRHKITKRGQNVTFRCDPISEHNRLYWYRQTLGQGPEFLTYFQNEAQLEKSRLLSDRFSAERPKGSFSTLEIQRTEQGDSAMYLCASSPEAKLTSYEQYFGPGTRLTVT.

As for this clonotype: A much larger clone is a single base away; this may be a read error. The V and J genes are TRBV10-3 and TRBJ2-2; the D gene is possibly TRBD1 (6 bases). Germline V lookup: CDR1 ENHRY, CDR2 SYGVKD. The CDR3 is 14 residues long. The CDR3 DNA sequence: TGTGCCATCAGTGAGTCGACAGGCACCGGGGAGCTGCTTTTT. Translated, it gives CAISESTGTGELLF.

This clonotype was observed at least ten times. V and J are TRBV29-1 and TRBJ1-1; TRBD1 aligns across 11 bases. This CDR3 has 11 residues. From germline, CDR1 is SQVTM and CDR2 ANQGSEA. V shed 6 bases, J shed 11 bases, and the junction held 5 bases outside the gene matches. The CDR3 nucleotides are TGCAGCGTGGACAGGGGGCTGTATGCTTTCTTT. Its translation is CSVDRGLYAFF.

V is TRBV20-1 and J is TRBJ2-3; 8 bases line up with TRBD2. Trimming cost V 0 bases and J 4 bases; bases outside gene matches: 6. CDR1 and CDR2 from the germline V gene are DFQATT and SNEGSKA (reference sequence). This CDR3 is built from 15 residues. The CDR3 reads CSAREAAGVADTQYF. The CDR3, as DNA: TGCAGTGCTAGAGAAGCAGCGGGAGTCGCAGATACGCAGTATTTT.

To note about this clonotype: At one end the junction does not follow the germline gene, possibly because of a read error. The chain combines TRBV29-1 with TRBJ2-5, with 8 bases that match TRBD2. Germline V lookup: CDR1 SQVTM, CDR2 ANQGSEA. There are 14 residues in the CDR3. The CDR3 loop reads CSAESGRFQETQYF. CDR3 sequence (DNA): TGCAGCGCTGAAAGCGGGAGATTCCAAGAGACCCAGTACTTC.

This clonotype has ten or more counts. The V and J genes are TRBV12-3 or TRBV12-4 and TRBJ1-1, with D hard to call. V was cut by 3 bases and J by 5 bases, with 10 bases left in between. The CDR3 consists of 13 residues. The CDR3: CASSFGLRTEAFF. The CDR3 coding sequence is TGTGCCAGCAGTTTTGGCTTGCGGACTGAAGCTTTCTTT.

This clonotype was counted between two and nine times. V and J are TRBV7-2 and TRBJ2-3; D remains ambiguous. The CDR3 runs 15 residues. V lost 5 bases to trimming and J lost 3 bases, with 15 bases between them. Germline-derived CDR1 and CDR2 are SGHTA and FQGNSA. DNA of the CDR3: TGTGCCAGCAGCCACAACATAATCGGGACAGATACGCAGTATTTT. Its protein is CASSHNIIGTDTQYF.

This clonotype was found many times. The chain uses TRBV29-1 and TRBJ1-2; D remains unclear. Germline CDR1 SQVTM, CDR2 ANQGSEA. V gave up 4 bases and J gave up 5 bases, with 8 bases separating them. The CDR3 is 11 amino acids. CDR3 sequence reads: CSVVDPYGYTF. The CDR3 bases are TGCAGCGTTGTAGATCCTTATGGCTACACCTTC.

With respect to this clonotype: At one of its ends the junction is not consistent with the germline gene, which may arise from a read error. V and J are TRBV10-3 and TRBJ1-1; 8 nucleotides agree with TRBD1. The CDR3 has 14 residues. From germline, CDR1 is ENHRY and CDR2 SYGVKD. The CDR3 bases are TGTGCCATCAGGACCGGACAGGGCGACACTGAAGCCTTCTTT. Translation: CAIRTGQGDTEAFF.

This clonotype has a handful of counts. This chain's CDR3 is CASSIGPLETQYF. The DNA for the CDR3 is TGTGCCAGTAGTATCGGACCTTTAGAGACCCAGTACTTC. The V gene is TRBV19, the J gene TRBJ2-5, with D hard to call. The CDR3 is made up of 13 amino acids. CDR1 is LNHDA and CDR2 is SQIVND in the germline V gene (reference sequence). The V end lost 3 bases, the J end lost 4 bases, and 9 bases lay between the germline ends.

The rearrangement joins TRBV20-1 to TRBJ1-3; D might be TRBD1 (5 bases). CDR3 length: 14 residues. CDR1 is DFQATT, CDR2 SNEGSKA, per germline (reference sequence). Trimming cost V 0 bases and J 2 bases, with 8 bases left between them. Here the CDR3 DNA reads TGCAGTGCTAGAGAAACAGGAGCTGGAAACACCATATATTTT. This codes for CSARETGAGNTIYF.

The chain is built from TRBV7-2 and TRBJ1-1; tentatively, D is TRBD1 (6 bases). Trimming took 1 base from V and 12 from J, leaving 15 bases between them. This CDR3 has 13 amino acids. The germline gives CDR1 SGHTA, CDR2 FQGNSA. DNA of the CDR3: TGTGCCAGCAGCTTAGTCTCAGCGGGGGCAACTTTCTTT. As protein: CASSLVSAGATFF.

This clonotype was recorded many times. This chain connects TRBV5-1 to TRBJ1-4, with D possibly matching TRBD1 (6 bases). Germline lookup yields CDR1 SGHRS and CDR2 YFSETQ. V gave up 4 bases and J gave up 8 bases, with 15 bases separating them. The CDR3 length is 14 residues. The CDR3 DNA sequence: TGCGCCAGCAGCGTTACAGGGAAGAAGGAAAAACTGTTTTTT. Residues: CASSVTGKKEKLFF.